Listed here are 21 T cell receptor beta chains from one sample, sequenced in a study of human T cells and chemical hapten exposure. The starting material, unfractionated whole blood, was used for total RNA extraction. MiXCR, applied by TCRdb to the 5' RACE reads, yields one record per CDR3 protein. The sample contains some 150,000 distinct CDR3 sequences, approximately 4% of which appear only once. The receptors were sampled from a female donor in good health.

This clonotype was recorded only once. A much bigger clone sits one base away, suggesting this may be a read error. The chain combines TRBV7-9 with TRBJ1-3, with D tentatively TRBD1 (5 bases). The CDR3 totals 16 residues. From germline, CDR1 is SEHNR and CDR2 FQNEAQ (reference sequence). The CDR3 sequence: CASSWPARGTRNTMYF. The CDR3 DNA reads as TGTGCCAGCAGCTGGCCCGCGAGGGGTACTAGAAACACCATGTATTTT.

This clonotype was observed at least ten times. V gene TRBV2 combines with J gene TRBJ2-7; D gene uncertain. Trimming cost V 4 bases and J 7 bases, with 17 bases left between them. The CDR3 has 14 residues. Germline assignment: CDR1 SNHLY and CDR2 FYNNEI. The CDR3: CASSVVYPVGEQYF. The CDR3 bases are TGTGCCAGCAGTGTGGTCTACCCTGTAGGGGAGCAGTACTTC.

This clonotype was counted many times. The V gene is TRBV5-5, the J gene TRBJ2-2; 10 bases are a match to TRBD2. Trimming took 1 base from V and 5 from J; bases not matched to a gene: 5. Germline assignment: CDR1 SGHKS and CDR2 YYEKEE (reference sequence). The CDR3 runs to 16 residues. The CDR3 is CASSLLAGAPTGELFF. In DNA, the CDR3 is TGTGCCAGCAGCTTGCTAGCGGGGGCCCCTACCGGGGAGCTGTTTTTT. Based on the CDR3 plus reference TRBV5-5 and TRBJ2-2, the full variable domain is DAGVTQSPTHLIKTRGQQVTLRCSPISGHKSVSWYQQVLGQGPQFIFQYYEKEERGRGNFPDRFSARQFPNYSSELNVNALLLGDSALYLCASSLLAGAPTGELFFGEGSRLTVL.

The sample holds many counts of this clonotype. CDR3 amino acids: CASSWTGTYEQYF. DNA of the CDR3: TGTGCCAGCAGCTGGACAGGGACCTACGAGCAGTACTTC. The rearrangement joins TRBV6-2 or TRBV6-3 to TRBJ2-7, with 8 bases aligning to TRBD1. V shed 6 bases, J shed 2 bases, and the junction held 3 bases outside the gene matches. The CDR3 contains 13 residues. Germline V gives CDR1 MNHEY, CDR2 SVGEGT.

This clonotype was seen many times. The chain uses TRBV5-4 and TRBJ2-1; 8 nucleotides line up with TRBD2. The CDR3 spans 15 residues. CDR1 SGHNT and CDR2 YYREEE come from the germline V gene (reference sequence). With V trimmed by 2 bases and J by 10 bases, 11 bases remained unmatched. The CDR3 reads CASSLDSGGFGEQFF. The DNA for the CDR3 is TGTGCCAGCAGCTTAGACAGCGGGGGATTTGGGGAGCAGTTCTTC.

This clonotype was seen at least ten times. The chain links TRBV5-5 to TRBJ1-5; D gene unclear. Germline assignment: CDR1 SGHKS and CDR2 YYEKEE (reference sequence). V dropped 2 bases and J dropped 0 bases, with 6 bases sitting between them. CDR3 length: 14 amino acids. The CDR3 loop is CASSFANSNQPQHF. CDR3 DNA sequence: TGTGCCAGCAGCTTTGCCAATAGCAATCAGCCCCAGCATTTT. The full variable domain, rest sourced from reference TRBV5-5 and TRBJ1-5, is DAGVTQSPTHLIKTRGQQVTLRCSPISGHKSVSWYQQVLGQGPQFIFQYYEKEERGRGNFPDRFSARQFPNYSSELNVNALLLGDSALYLCASSFANSNQPQHFGDGTRLSIL.

This clonotype occurred many times. The chain carries TRBV10-3 and TRBJ2-3; D remains unclear. CDR1 ENHRY and CDR2 SYGVKD come from the germline V gene. The CDR3 is 13 residues long. V dropped 2 bases and J dropped 6 bases, with 9 bases sitting between them. CDR3 in DNA: TGTGCCATCAGTGAGAGGACCTTGGATACGCAGTATTTT. Amino acid sequence: CAISERTLDTQYF.

This clonotype was seen at least ten times. J is TRBJ1-1 and V is TRBV19; TRBD1 matches 7 bases. The germline gives CDR1 LNHDA, CDR2 SQIVND (reference sequence). The CDR3 spans 12 residues. After removal of 10 bases from V and 4 bases from J, the junction contained 6 bases not matched to a gene. CDR3 nucleotide sequence: TGTGCCACGTACGACAGGGCCACTGAAGCTTTCTTT. Its protein is CATYDRATEAFF.

This clonotype was seen at least ten times. The chain carries TRBV29-1 and TRBJ2-5, with D perhaps TRBD1 (6 bases). V dropped 7 bases and J dropped 2 bases, with 11 bases sitting between them. Germline V CDR1 and CDR2: SQVTM, ANQGSEA. This CDR3 is 12 amino acids long. In nucleotides, the CDR3 is TGCAGCGCCGACAGGTTACAAGAGACCCAGTACTTC. Protein product: CSADRLQETQYF.

In its sample, this clonotype was seen many times. The CDR3 sequence is CASGDSGNTIYF. CDR3 nucleotides: TGTGCCAGCGGGGACTCCGGAAACACCATATATTTT. The rearrangement links TRBV6-2 or TRBV6-3 to TRBJ1-3; maybe TRBD1 (5 bases). The CDR3 length is 12 residues. The V gene lost 8 bases and the J gene lost 4 bases, with 9 bases spanning the gap. Per germline, CDR1 MNHEY and CDR2 SVGEGT.

This clonotype was seen repeatedly, ten times or more. This rearrangement joins TRBV10-3 to TRBJ2-7; D gene ambiguous. With 5 bases removed from V and 2 bases from J, the gap between germline ends came to 7 bases. CDR3 length equals 12 residues. Per germline, CDR1 ENHRY and CDR2 SYGVKD. The CDR3 nucleotides read TGTGCCATCAGTAACAGTGCCTACGAGCAGTACTTC. Protein: CAISNSAYEQYF.

This clonotype was detected once. A much larger clonotype is one base distant, so this may be a read error. The chain employs TRBV20-1 and TRBJ2-7, with 10 bases that match TRBD2. Germline assignment: CDR1 DFQATT and CDR2 SNEGSKA (reference sequence). There are 13 residues in the CDR3. The CDR3 DNA is TGCAGTGCCAGGACTAGCGGCAACTACGAGCTGTACTTC. Its translation is CSARTSGNYELYF.

This clonotype was recorded many times. The chain combines TRBV24-1 with TRBJ1-2; D might be TRBD1 (5 bases). The CDR3 covers 13 residues. With 3 bases removed from V and 3 bases from J, the gap between germline ends came to 7 bases. Germline V CDR1 and CDR2: KGHDR, SFDVKD. The DNA of the CDR3 is TGTGCCACCAGTGATCCGACAGACTATGGCTACACCTTC. The encoded protein is CATSDPTDYGYTF.

This clonotype was picked up a small number of times. The chain links TRBV6-1 to TRBJ1-2; D not resolved. The germline V and J ends were trimmed by 6 bases and 8 bases, with 19 bases remaining between them. This CDR3 contains 14 residues. Germline V gene data show CDR1 as MNHNS and CDR2 as SASEGT. The CDR3 protein is CASREGNLRRGYTF. The DNA of the CDR3 is TGTGCCAGCAGGGAGGGTAATTTGCGTAGAGGCTACACCTTC.

The sample holds many counts of this clonotype. The rearrangement links TRBV29-1 to TRBJ1-5; D is possibly TRBD1 (5 bases). This CDR3 has 13 residues. Germline V gene data show CDR1 as SQVTM and CDR2 as ANQGSEA. The V end was cut by 6 bases, the J end by 6 bases, with 15 bases between. In nucleotides, the CDR3 is TGCAGCGTCTCAGGGCGGACGGGTCAGCCCCAGCATTTT. Translating gives CSVSGRTGQPQHF.

The table lists this clonotype with a few counts. The genes are TRBV7-6 and TRBJ1-6, with 8 nucleotides matching TRBD1. J lost 0 bases, V lost 5 bases, and 9 bases had no gene match. The germline CDR1 and CDR2 sequences are SGHVS and FNYEAQ. This CDR3 is built from 18 residues. Here the CDR3 reads CASSPGQGMSSYNSPLHF. In nucleotides, the CDR3 is TGTGCCAGCAGCCCCGGACAGGGAATGAGCTCCTATAATTCACCCCTCCACTTT.

This clonotype was picked up many times. The rearrangement uses TRBV7-3 and TRBJ1-3, with a possible D match to TRBD1 (5 bases). Trimming removed 5 bases at V and 4 bases at J, with 15 bases between. CDR3 length equals 15 residues. Germline V gene sequence: CDR1 SGHTA, CDR2 FQGTGA. CDR3 sequence: CASSKDRRAGNTIYF. CDR3 DNA: TGTGCCAGCAGCAAAGACAGACGGGCGGGAAACACCATATATTTT.

The rearrangement joins TRBV5-1 to TRBJ1-1; D is perhaps TRBD1 (5 bases). In germline, CDR1 is SGHRS, CDR2 YFSETQ. This CDR3 comprises 13 residues. Trimming left V 0 bases short and J 8 bases short, with 11 bases between. The chain's CDR3 is CASSLGSAGEAFF. CDR3 nucleotide sequence: TGCGCCAGCAGCTTGGGGTCCGCAGGGGAAGCTTTCTTT.

This clonotype was counted at least ten times. CDR3 bases: TGTGCCAGCAGCTTGGGACTGCTAGCCTACGAGCAGTACTTC. Translated, it gives CASSLGLLAYEQYF. The chain uses TRBV5-5 and TRBJ2-7; D gene uncertain. The length of the CDR3 is 14 residues. Germline lookup yields CDR1 SGHKS and CDR2 YYEKEE (reference sequence). Trimming took 0 bases from V and 2 from J, leaving 9 bases between them.

Many counts were recorded for this clonotype. The chain combines TRBV12-3 or TRBV12-4 with TRBJ2-3, with 8 nucleotides matching TRBD2. The J segment lost 3 bases and the V segment lost 5 bases, leaving 13 bases of the junction unmatched. The CDR3 loop spans 17 amino acids. In DNA form, the CDR3 reads TGTGCCAGCAGTCCCCGGGGACTAGGGGTGCGGACAGATACGCAGTATTTT. It specifies CASSPRGLGVRTDTQYF.

This clonotype was picked up many times. The chain joins TRBV6-5 to TRBJ1-1, with unresolved D. The CDR3 loop spans 13 amino acids. With 7 bases removed from V and 4 bases from J, the gap between germline ends came to 13 bases. In germline, CDR1 is MNHEY, CDR2 SVGAGI. The CDR3 here is CASTRNLGTEAFF. CDR3 in DNA: TGTGCCAGCACGAGGAATTTAGGCACTGAAGCTTTCTTT.